A single sample gave rise to the 30 T cell receptor beta chains below, sequenced in a study of blood T cell repertoires in COVID-19. Clones were read by immunoSEQ multiplex PCR, and TCRdb kept only the in-frame ones, dropping some. The data contain about 250,000 clones, approximately 80% of them singletons. The specimen sequenced was peripheral blood. The receptors derive from a woman aged 60 to 75 with active or convalescent COVID-19.

The chain links TRBV4-2 to TRBJ2-2, with 13 bases matching TRBD2. The V and J ends lost 1 base and 14 bases, in that order; junction bases with no gene match: 10. The CDR3 consists of 16 residues. The germline V gene encodes CDR1 LGHNA and CDR2 YNFKEQ. CDR3 protein: CASSQGLAGGLSRLFF. CDR3 nucleotide sequence: TGTGCCAGCAGCCAAGGACTAGCGGGGGGCCTCTCGCGCCTGTTTTTT.

The chain links TRBV28 to TRBJ2-7; 7 bases align to TRBD1. CDR1 and CDR2 from the germline V gene are MDHEN and SYDVKM. The CDR3 is 12 amino acids. V was pared by 6 bases and J by 2 bases, with 1 base of the junction left unmatched. Here the CDR3 reads CASSQGAYEQYV. In DNA, the CDR3 is TGTGCCAGCAGCCAGGGGGCCTACGAGCAGTACGTC.

The V gene is TRBV19, the J gene TRBJ2-5, with D possibly matching TRBD2 (6 bases). The CDR3 spans 16 residues. Trimming cost V 4 bases and J 1 base, with 16 bases left between them. Germline V lookup: CDR1 LNHDA, CDR2 SQIVND (reference sequence). The CDR3 loop is CASSTLAVMGQETQYF. In DNA, the CDR3 is TGTGCCAGTAGTACACTAGCCGTGATGGGCCAAGAGACCCAGTACTTC.

The V call is TRBV12-3 or TRBV12-4, the J call TRBJ1-5; no firm D call. V lost 6 bases, J lost 3 bases, and 6 bases lay in between. The CDR3 totals 12 residues. The CDR3 DNA is TGTGCCAGCAGCAACTTCAATCAGCCCCAGCATTTT. It translates to CASSNFNQPQHF.

The CDR3 region is CASSPAYNEQFF. The CDR3 DNA follows: TGTGCCAGCAGCCCCGCCTACAATGAGCAGTTCTTC. This rearrangement joins TRBV11-2 to TRBJ2-1; D gene uncertain. The CDR3 sequence is 12 residues long. Per the germline V gene, CDR1 is SGHAT and CDR2 is FQNNGV. Trimming took off 5 bases at V and 2 bases at J, with 4 bases between the two ends.

About this clone: This same CDR3 is encoded by further DNA sequences in the sample. The chain combines TRBV14 with TRBJ1-1; no clear D. The CDR3 contains 13 residues. Germline assignment: CDR1 SGHDN and CDR2 FVKESK. V lost 0 bases, J lost 1 base, and 3 bases lay in between. CDR3 in amino acids: CASSQDRNTEAFF. As DNA, the CDR3 is TGTGCCAGCAGCCAAGATAGGAACACTGAAGCTTTCTTT.

This chain links TRBV28 with TRBJ2-2, with D tentatively TRBD1 (6 bases). CDR1 and CDR2 from the germline V gene are MDHEN and SYDVKM. Between the trimmed V and J ends, which lost 4 bases and 5 bases, there was a span of 11 bases. The CDR3 runs to 14 residues. CDR3 loop: CASSYLGQTGELFF. The CDR3 coding sequence is TGTGCCAGCAGTTACCTTGGACAGACCGGGGAGCTGTTTTTT.

The rearrangement uses TRBV5-1 and TRBJ1-2, with 8 nucleotides matching TRBD1. The germline gives CDR1 SGHRS, CDR2 YFSETQ. The CDR3 is 15 residues long. After removal of 3 bases from V and 5 bases from J, the junction contained 9 bases not matched to a gene. This CDR3 reads CASSSLGQGGYGYTF. Here the CDR3 DNA reads TGCGCCAGCAGCTCGCTAGGACAGGGAGGTTATGGCTACACCTTC. Full variable domain (missing parts from reference TRBV5-1 and TRBJ1-2): KAGVTQTPRYLIKTRGQQVTLSCSPISGHRSVSWYQQTPGQGLQFLFEYFSETQRNKGNFPGRFSGRQFSNSRSEMNVSTLELGDSALYLCASSSLGQGGYGYTFGSGTRLTVV.

V and J are TRBV5-1 and TRBJ1-2, with 7 positions matching TRBD1. The CDR3 sequence is 17 residues long. J lost 0 bases, V lost 4 bases, and 12 bases had no gene match. Germline CDR1 SGHRS, CDR2 YFSETQ. The CDR3 loop is CASSKPGTDKANYGYTF. The CDR3 DNA sequence: TGCGCCAGCAGCAAACCCGGGACAGACAAAGCTAACTATGGCTACACCTTC. The variable domain in full, with the rest retrieved from reference TRBV5-1 and TRBJ1-2, is KAGVTQTPRYLIKTRGQQVTLSCSPISGHRSVSWYQQTPGQGLQFLFEYFSETQRNKGNFPGRFSGRQFSNSRSEMNVSTLELGDSALYLCASSKPGTDKANYGYTFGSGTRLTVV.

The rearrangement uses TRBV10-3 and TRBJ1-1, with D perhaps matching TRBD1 (5 bases). The CDR3 is made up of 15 amino acids. Germline V gene sequence: CDR1 ENHRY, CDR2 SYGVKD. The germline V and J ends were trimmed by 0 bases and 4 bases, with 12 bases remaining between them. This chain's CDR3 is CAISESPGMGTEAFF. CDR3 sequence (DNA): TGTGCCATCAGTGAGTCGCCAGGGATGGGCACTGAAGCTTTCTTT.

The V gene is TRBV28, the J gene TRBJ1-5, with D perhaps matching TRBD1 (5 bases). Trimming pared 6 bases from V and 5 bases from J, leaving 17 bases between. CDR1 MDHEN and CDR2 SYDVKM come from the germline V gene. This CDR3 comprises 15 residues. The chain's CDR3 is CASRPPQGAYQPQHF. Written as DNA, the CDR3 is TGTGCCAGCAGACCCCCCCAAGGGGCGTATCAGCCCCAGCATTTT.

This clone was observed a few times. DNA for the CDR3: TGTGCCAGCAGTTACACAGTATCCACTGAAGCTTTCTTT. Protein sequence: CASSYTVSTEAFF. The V gene is TRBV2, the J gene TRBJ1-1; D unresolved. The V end lost 5 bases, the J end lost 4 bases, and 11 bases lay between the germline ends. Germline V CDR1 and CDR2: SNHLY, FYNNEI. This CDR3 has 13 residues.

The V and J genes are TRBV2 and TRBJ2-7; 8 bases line up with TRBD2. CDR1 and CDR2 (germline): SNHLY, FYNNEI. The junction had 6 bases not matched to a gene; V was cut back by 3 bases and J by 2 bases. The CDR3 consists of 15 residues. CDR3: CASSEGSGDAYEQYV. The CDR3 coding sequence is TGTGCCAGCAGTGAGGGTAGCGGGGATGCCTACGAGCAGTACGTC.

V and J are TRBV10-3 and TRBJ2-1; D might be TRBD2 (6 bases). CDR1 and CDR2 (germline): ENHRY, SYGVKD. CDR3 length: 13 amino acids. Trimming removed 4 bases from V and 8 bases from J, with 12 bases in between. The CDR3 DNA reads TGTGCCATCAGTGGGGGAGGCGTGGATGAGCAGTTCTTC. This codes for CAISGGGVDEQFF.

The genes are TRBV28 and TRBJ2-1; 7 bases fit TRBD2. The V gene's germline CDR1 is MDHEN and CDR2 SYDVKM. Trimming removed 5 bases from V and 6 bases from J; junction bases left unmatched: 13. The CDR3 has 16 amino acids. CDR3 in DNA: TGTGCCAGCAGTCCCCCCCGGGCTAGCGGCCTCAATGAGCAGTTCTTC. Protein: CASSPPRASGLNEQFF.

This rearrangement joins TRBV6-2 or TRBV6-3 to TRBJ1-5; D perhaps matches TRBD1 (5 bases). The germline V gene encodes CDR1 MNHEY and CDR2 SVGEGT. Between the trimmed V and J ends, which lost 2 bases and 5 bases, there was a span of 10 bases. This CDR3 comprises 14 residues. The CDR3 sequence is CASSYPQDYQPQHF. CDR3 sequence (DNA): TGTGCCAGCAGTTACCCACAGGATTATCAGCCCCAGCATTTT.

This chain uses TRBV5-1 with TRBJ2-7; 8 nucleotides agree with TRBD1. Germline V lookup: CDR1 SGHRS, CDR2 YFSETQ. J gave up 6 bases and V 4 bases, and 9 bases lay outside the gene matches. The CDR3 length is 14 residues. The CDR3 here is CASSRGQVGGEQYF. The CDR3 nucleotides read TGCGCCAGCAGCAGGGGACAGGTGGGTGGCGAGCAGTACTTC.

The J gene is TRBJ2-3, the V gene TRBV28; D may be TRBD2 (6 bases). Trimming took off 3 bases at V and 6 bases at J, with 19 bases between the two ends. CDR3 size: 16 residues. Germline V gene sequence: CDR1 MDHEN, CDR2 SYDVKM. CDR3 amino acids: CASSFSFDQRVDTQYF. The CDR3 region has the DNA TGTGCCAGCAGTTTTTCTTTCGACCAGCGGGTGGATACGCAGTATTTT. Using reference TRBV28 and TRBJ2-3 for the parts outside the CDR3, the full variable domain is DVKVTQSSRYLVKRTGEKVFLECVQDMDHENMFWYRQDPGLGLRLIYFSYDVKMKEKGDIPEGYSVSREKKERFSLILESASTNQTSMYLCASSFSFDQRVDTQYFGPGTRLTVL.

The chain is built from TRBV7-2 and TRBJ2-7; perhaps TRBD1 as D (6 bases). This CDR3 has 13 residues. Germline V gives CDR1 SGHTA, CDR2 FQGNSA. The V end lost 4 bases, the J end lost 3 bases, and 10 bases lay between the germline ends. The CDR3 loop reads CASSSRGVYEQYV. The CDR3, as DNA: TGTGCCAGCAGCTCCAGGGGTGTCTACGAGCAGTACGTC.

V usage is TRBV10-1 and J usage is TRBJ2-3; D may be TRBD2 (5 bases). The germline V gene encodes CDR1 WNHNN and CDR2 SYGVQD (reference sequence). This CDR3 has 16 residues. The V gene lost 1 base and the J gene lost 2 bases, with 13 bases spanning the gap. DNA of the CDR3: TGCGCCAGCAGTGAGTTAGGACTCCGCTCCACAGATACGCAGTATTTT. Its translation: CASSELGLRSTDTQYF.

CDR3 sequence reads: CASSRDSSGNTIYF. CDR3 coding DNA: TGTGCCAGCAGCCGCGACAGCTCTGGAAACACCATATATTTT. The V gene is TRBV5-4, the J gene TRBJ1-3; maybe TRBD1 (5 bases). The CDR3 sequence is 14 residues long. CDR1 SGHNT and CDR2 YYREEE come from the germline V gene (reference sequence). V lost 4 bases and J 0 bases, leaving 8 bases between the germline ends.

V and J are TRBV6-5 and TRBJ2-7, with TRBD1 matching over 10 bases. Germline CDR1 reads MNHEY; CDR2 reads SVGAGI. V lost 5 bases and J lost 5; bases outside the gene matches: 9. The CDR3 covers 15 residues. The CDR3 sequence is CASSRTGTGVDEQYF. The CDR3 DNA reads as TGTGCCAGCAGTCGAACCGGGACAGGGGTCGACGAGCAGTACTTC.

The rearrangement uses TRBV5-1 and TRBJ1-3; tentatively, D is TRBD1 (5 bases). V was clipped by 4 bases and J by 0 bases, with 11 bases between them. Germline V lookup: CDR1 SGHRS, CDR2 YFSETQ. CDR3 length equals 15 residues. The CDR3 sequence: CASSDPTDSGNTIYF. The CDR3 region has the DNA TGCGCCAGCAGCGACCCGACAGACTCTGGAAACACCATATATTTT.

This rearrangement joins TRBV11-3 to TRBJ2-7; no definite D call. Per germline, CDR1 SGHNT and CDR2 YENEEA. The CDR3 runs 16 residues. V was pared by 1 base and J by 1 base, with 14 bases between. Written as DNA, the CDR3 is TGTGCCAGCAGCTTAGTTCCGACATCAGGATCCTACGAGCAGTACGTC. The encoded protein is CASSLVPTSGSYEQYV.

The CDR3 spells CASSQAPPGLAQEQYF. CDR3 coding DNA: TGTGCCAGCAGCCAAGCTCCCCCGGGACTAGCACAAGAGCAGTACTTC. The chain combines TRBV3-1 (or the pseudogene TRBV3-2) with TRBJ2-7, with 9 bases that match TRBD2. V lost 1 base and J lost 7; bases outside the gene matches: 11. Germline V gives CDR1 LGHDT, CDR2 YNNKEL (reference sequence). The CDR3 sequence is 16 residues long.

The V and J genes are TRBV7-9 and TRBJ2-7; 9 bases are shared with TRBD2. After removal of 5 bases from V and 3 bases from J, the junction contained 8 bases not matched to a gene. The length of the CDR3 is 15 residues. The germline CDR1 and CDR2 sequences are SEHNR and FQNEAQ (reference sequence). The DNA of the CDR3 is TGTGCCAGCAGCCCCCGGACTAGCGCCTACTACGAGCAGTACTTC. As protein: CASSPRTSAYYEQYF.

V and J are TRBV29-1 and TRBJ2-1; D unresolved. With 6 bases removed from V and 3 bases from J, the gap between germline ends came to 6 bases. From germline, CDR1 is SQVTM and CDR2 ANQGSEA. The CDR3 length is 11 residues. This CDR3 is CSVYGYNEQFF. The CDR3 coding sequence is TGCAGCGTGTACGGCTACAATGAGCAGTTCTTC.

The chain links TRBV5-1 to TRBJ2-2; 14 bases are shared with TRBD2. Trimming removed 0 bases from V and 5 bases from J; junction bases left unmatched: 6. Germline V lookup: CDR1 SGHRS, CDR2 YFSETQ. This CDR3 has 18 amino acids. CDR3 coding DNA: TGCGCCAGCAGCTTGGAACAAGGACTAGCGGGGGGTACCGGGGAGCTGTTTTTT. Translating it yields CASSLEQGLAGGTGELFF.

V is TRBV4-2 and J is TRBJ1-6; weak D call: TRBD1 (6 bases). The CDR3 has 17 amino acids. V gave up 2 bases and J gave up 5 bases, with 16 bases separating them. Germline CDR1 reads LGHNA; CDR2 reads YNFKEQ. This CDR3 reads CASSQTPPGHNNSPLHF. The CDR3 bases are TGTGCCAGCAGCCAAACCCCTCCGGGACACAATAATTCACCCCTCCACTTT.

The rearrangement joins TRBV19 to TRBJ1-3, with TRBD1 as a possible D gene (5 bases). CDR3 size: 16 residues. Germline loops: CDR1 LNHDA, CDR2 SQIVND (reference sequence). Deletions cut 4 bases from V and 0 bases from J, with 13 bases between. CDR3 sequence reads: CASSSEGTFSGNTIYF. Written as DNA, the CDR3 is TGTGCCAGTAGTAGCGAGGGGACTTTCTCTGGAAACACCATATATTTT.